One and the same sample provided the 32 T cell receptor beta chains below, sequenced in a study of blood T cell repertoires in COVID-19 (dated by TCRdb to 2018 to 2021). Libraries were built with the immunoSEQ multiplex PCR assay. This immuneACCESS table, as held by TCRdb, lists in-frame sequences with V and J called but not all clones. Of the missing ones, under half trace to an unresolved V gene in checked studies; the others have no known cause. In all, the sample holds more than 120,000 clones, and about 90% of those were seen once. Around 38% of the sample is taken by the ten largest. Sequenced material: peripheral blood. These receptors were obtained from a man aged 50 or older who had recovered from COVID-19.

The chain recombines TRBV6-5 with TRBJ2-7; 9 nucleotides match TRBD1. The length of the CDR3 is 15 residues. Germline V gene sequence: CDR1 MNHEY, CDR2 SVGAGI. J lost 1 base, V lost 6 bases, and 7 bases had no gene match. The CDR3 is CASRAGQGPSYEQYF. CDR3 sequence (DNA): TGTGCCAGCAGGGCCGGACAGGGGCCTTCCTACGAGCAGTACTTC.

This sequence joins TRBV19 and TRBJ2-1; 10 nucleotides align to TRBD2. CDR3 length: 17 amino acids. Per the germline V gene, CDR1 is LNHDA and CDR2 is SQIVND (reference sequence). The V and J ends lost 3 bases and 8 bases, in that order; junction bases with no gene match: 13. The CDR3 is CASSILGTHLAGDEQFF. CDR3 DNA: TGTGCCAGTAGTATTTTGGGCACACATCTAGCGGGGGATGAGCAGTTCTTC.

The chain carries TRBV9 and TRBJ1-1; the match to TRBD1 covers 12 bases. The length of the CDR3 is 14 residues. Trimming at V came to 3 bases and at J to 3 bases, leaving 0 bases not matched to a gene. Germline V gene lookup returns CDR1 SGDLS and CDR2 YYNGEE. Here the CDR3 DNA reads TGTGCCAGCAGCGGGGACAGGGGGCACACTGAAGCTTTCTTT. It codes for CASSGDRGHTEAFF. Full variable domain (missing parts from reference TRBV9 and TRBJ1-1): DSGVTQTPKHLITATGQRVTLRCSPRSGDLSVYWYQQSLDQGLQFLIQYYNGEERAKGNILERFSAQQFPDLHSELNLSSLELGDSALYFCASSGDRGHTEAFFGQGTRLTVV.

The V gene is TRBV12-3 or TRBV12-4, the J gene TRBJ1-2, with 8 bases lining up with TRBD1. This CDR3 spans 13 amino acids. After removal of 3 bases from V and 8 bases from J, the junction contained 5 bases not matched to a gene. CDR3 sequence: CASSLGQARGYTF. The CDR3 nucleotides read TGTGCCAGCAGTTTGGGACAGGCTCGAGGCTACACCTTC.

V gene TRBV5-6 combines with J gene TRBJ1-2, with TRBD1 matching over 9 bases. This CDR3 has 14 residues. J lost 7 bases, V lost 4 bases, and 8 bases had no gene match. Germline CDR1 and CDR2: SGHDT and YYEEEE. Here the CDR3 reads CASSADRGSLGYTF. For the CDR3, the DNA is TGTGCCAGCAGCGCGGACAGGGGTTCCCTTGGCTACACCTTC. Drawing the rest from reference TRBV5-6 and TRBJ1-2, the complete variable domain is DAGVTQSPTHLIKTRGQQVTLRCSPKSGHDTVSWYQQALGQGPQFIFQYYEEEERQRGNFPDRFSGHQFPNYSSELNVNALLLGDSALYLCASSADRGSLGYTFGSGTRLTVV.

The CDR3 DNA sequence: TGTGCCAGCAGTTACTTGACAGGGTACGAGCAGTACTTC. This translates into CASSYLTGYEQYF. The chain has TRBV6-5 and TRBJ2-7, with 7 bases matching TRBD1. Trimming took 1 base from V and 4 from J; bases not matched to a gene: 1. This CDR3 comprises 13 residues. CDR1 and CDR2 (germline): MNHEY, SVGAGI.

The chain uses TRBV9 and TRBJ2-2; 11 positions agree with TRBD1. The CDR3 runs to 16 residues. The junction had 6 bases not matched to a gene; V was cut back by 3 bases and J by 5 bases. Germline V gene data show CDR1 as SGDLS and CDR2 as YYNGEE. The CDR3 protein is CASSEWTGGETGELFF. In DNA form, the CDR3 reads TGTGCCAGCAGCGAATGGACAGGGGGCGAGACCGGGGAGCTGTTTTTT.

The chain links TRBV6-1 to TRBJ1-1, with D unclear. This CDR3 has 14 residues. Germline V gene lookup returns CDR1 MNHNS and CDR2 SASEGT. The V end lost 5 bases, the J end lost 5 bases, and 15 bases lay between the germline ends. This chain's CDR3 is CASSYEGRRTEAFF. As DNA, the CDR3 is TGTGCCAGCAGTTATGAGGGCAGGAGGACTGAAGCTTTCTTT.

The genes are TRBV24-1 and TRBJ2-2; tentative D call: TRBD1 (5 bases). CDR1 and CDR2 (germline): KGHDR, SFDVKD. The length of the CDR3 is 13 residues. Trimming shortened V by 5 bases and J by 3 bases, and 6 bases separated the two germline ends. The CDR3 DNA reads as TGTGCCACCAGTGCCAGGGACACCGGGGAGCTGTTTTTT. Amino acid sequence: CATSARDTGELFF.

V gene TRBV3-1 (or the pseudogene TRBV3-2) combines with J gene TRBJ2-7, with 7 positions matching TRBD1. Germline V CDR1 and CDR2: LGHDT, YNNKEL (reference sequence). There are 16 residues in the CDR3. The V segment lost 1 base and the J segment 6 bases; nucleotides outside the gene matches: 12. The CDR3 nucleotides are TGTGCCAGCAGCCAAGGGGTGGACAGGAATGTTCGCGAGCAGTACTTC. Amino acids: CASSQGVDRNVREQYF.

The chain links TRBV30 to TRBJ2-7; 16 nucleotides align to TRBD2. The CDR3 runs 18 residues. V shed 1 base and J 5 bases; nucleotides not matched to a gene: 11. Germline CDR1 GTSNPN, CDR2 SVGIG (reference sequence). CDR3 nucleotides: TGTGCCTGGAGTGATGCTGCGGGACTAGCGGGGGGGGCCCACGAGCAGTACTTC. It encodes CAWSDAAGLAGGAHEQYF.

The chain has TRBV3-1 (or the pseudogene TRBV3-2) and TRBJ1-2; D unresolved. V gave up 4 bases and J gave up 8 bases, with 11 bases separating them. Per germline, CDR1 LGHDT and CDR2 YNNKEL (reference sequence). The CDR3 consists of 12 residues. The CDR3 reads CASSRMASGYTF. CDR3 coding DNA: TGTGCCAGCAGCCGCATGGCTAGCGGCTACACCTTC.

The CDR3: CASRQQGTNIQYF. The CDR3 region has the DNA TGTGCCAGTAGGCAGCAGGGTACAAACATTCAGTACTTC. J is TRBJ2-4 and V is TRBV19, with D possibly being TRBD1 (5 bases). In germline, CDR1 is LNHDA, CDR2 SQIVND (reference sequence). The CDR3 runs 13 residues. V dropped 6 bases and J dropped 6 bases, with 12 bases sitting between them.

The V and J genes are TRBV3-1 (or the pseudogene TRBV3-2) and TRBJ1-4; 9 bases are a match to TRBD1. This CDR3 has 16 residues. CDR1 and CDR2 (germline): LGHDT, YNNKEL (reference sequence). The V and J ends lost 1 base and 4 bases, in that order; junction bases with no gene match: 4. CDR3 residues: CASSQGDRVFNEKLFF. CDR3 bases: TGTGCCAGCAGCCAAGGGGACAGGGTTTTTAATGAAAAACTGTTTTTT.

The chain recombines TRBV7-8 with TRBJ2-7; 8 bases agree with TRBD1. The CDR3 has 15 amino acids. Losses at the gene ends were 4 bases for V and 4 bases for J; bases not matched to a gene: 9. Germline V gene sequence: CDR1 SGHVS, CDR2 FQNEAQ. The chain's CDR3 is CASSYLRTGFYEQYF. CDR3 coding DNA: TGTGCCAGCAGCTACCTCCGGACAGGGTTTTACGAGCAGTACTTC. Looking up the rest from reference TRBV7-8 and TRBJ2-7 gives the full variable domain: GAGVSQSPRYKVAKRGQDVALRCDPISGHVSLFWYQQALGQGPEFLTYFQNEAQLDKSGLPSDRFFAERPEGSVSTLKIQRTQQEDSAVYLCASSYLRTGFYEQYFGPGTRLTVT.

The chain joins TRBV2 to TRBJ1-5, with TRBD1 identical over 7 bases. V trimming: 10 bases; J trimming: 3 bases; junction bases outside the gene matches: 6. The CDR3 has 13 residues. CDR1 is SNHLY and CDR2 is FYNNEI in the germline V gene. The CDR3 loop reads CAITRGSNQPQHF. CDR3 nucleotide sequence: TGTGCCATCACCAGGGGGTCCAATCAGCCCCAGCATTTT.

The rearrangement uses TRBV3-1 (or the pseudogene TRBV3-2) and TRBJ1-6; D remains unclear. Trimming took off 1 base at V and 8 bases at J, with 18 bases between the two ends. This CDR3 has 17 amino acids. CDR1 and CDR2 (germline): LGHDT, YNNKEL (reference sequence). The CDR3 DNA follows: TGTGCCAGCAGCCAAGGGGCAGCCCACGCCCTCTATTCACCCCTCCACTTT. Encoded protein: CASSQGAAHALYSPLHF.

For the CDR3, the DNA is TGTGCCAGCAGCCAAAGGTGGGGGGACGCAACTAATGAAAAACTGTTTTTT. Its protein product is CASSQRWGDATNEKLFF. The rearrangement links TRBV4-2 to TRBJ1-4, with D tentatively TRBD1 (5 bases). The CDR3 loop spans 17 amino acids. Looked up from germline, CDR1 is LGHNA and CDR2 is YNFKEQ. V was pared by 2 bases and J by 0 bases, with 13 bases between.

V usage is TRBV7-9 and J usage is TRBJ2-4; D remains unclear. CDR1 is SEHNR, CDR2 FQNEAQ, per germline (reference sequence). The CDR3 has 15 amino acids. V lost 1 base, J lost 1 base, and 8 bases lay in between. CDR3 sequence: CASSLGREAKNIQYF. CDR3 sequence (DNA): TGTGCCAGCAGCTTAGGCCGAGAGGCCAAAAACATTCAGTACTTC.

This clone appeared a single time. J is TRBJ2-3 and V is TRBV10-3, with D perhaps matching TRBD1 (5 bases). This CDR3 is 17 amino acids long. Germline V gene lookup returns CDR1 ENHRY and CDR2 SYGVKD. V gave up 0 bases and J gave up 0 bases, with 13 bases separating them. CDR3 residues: CAISESMGRVSTDTQYF. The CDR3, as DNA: TGTGCCATCAGTGAGTCGATGGGCAGGGTTAGCACAGATACGCAGTATTTT.

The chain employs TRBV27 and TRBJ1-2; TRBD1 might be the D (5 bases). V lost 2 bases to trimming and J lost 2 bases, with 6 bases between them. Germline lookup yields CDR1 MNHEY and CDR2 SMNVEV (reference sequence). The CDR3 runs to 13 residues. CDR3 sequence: CASSLKGNYGYTF. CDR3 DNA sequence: TGTGCCAGCAGTTTAAAGGGGAACTATGGCTACACCTTC.

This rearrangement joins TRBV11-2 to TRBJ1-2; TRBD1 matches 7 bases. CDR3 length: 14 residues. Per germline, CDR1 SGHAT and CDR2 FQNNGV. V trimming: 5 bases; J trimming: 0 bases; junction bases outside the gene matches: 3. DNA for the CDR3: TGTGCCAGCAGCCTCGGGACAGCTAACTATGGCTACACCTTC. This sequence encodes CASSLGTANYGYTF.

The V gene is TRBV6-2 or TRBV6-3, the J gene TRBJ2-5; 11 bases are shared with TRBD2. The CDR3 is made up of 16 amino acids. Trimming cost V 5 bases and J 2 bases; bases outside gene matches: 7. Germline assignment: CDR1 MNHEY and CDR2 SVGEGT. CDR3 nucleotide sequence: TGTGCCAGCAGTCATTTAGCGGGGGGGCCTCAAGAGACCCAGTACTTC. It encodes CASSHLAGGPQETQYF.

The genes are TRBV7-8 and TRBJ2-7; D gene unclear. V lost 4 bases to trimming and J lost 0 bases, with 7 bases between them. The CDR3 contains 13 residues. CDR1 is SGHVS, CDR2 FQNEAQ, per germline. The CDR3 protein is CASSSQDSYEQYF. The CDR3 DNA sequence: TGTGCCAGCAGCTCGCAGGACTCCTACGAGCAGTACTTC.

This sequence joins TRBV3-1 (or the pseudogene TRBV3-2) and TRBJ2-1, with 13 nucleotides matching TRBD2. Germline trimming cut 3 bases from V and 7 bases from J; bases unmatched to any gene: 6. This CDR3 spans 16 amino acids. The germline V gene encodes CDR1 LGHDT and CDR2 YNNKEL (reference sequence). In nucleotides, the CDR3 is TGTGCCAGCAGCCATGGAACTAGCGGGGGGGCAAATGAGCAGTTCTTC. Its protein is CASSHGTSGGANEQFF.

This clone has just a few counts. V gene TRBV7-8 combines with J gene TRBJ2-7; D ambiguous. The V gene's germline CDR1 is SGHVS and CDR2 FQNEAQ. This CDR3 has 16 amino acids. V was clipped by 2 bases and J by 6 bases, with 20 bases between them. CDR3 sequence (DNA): TGTGCCAGCAGCTTAAGACGGTTAGCCCTAGGTGGCGAGCAGTACTTC. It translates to CASSLRRLALGGEQYF.

This CDR3 reads CASSLALGTSNEKLFF. The DNA of the CDR3 is TGTGCCAGCAGCTTGGCATTAGGGACATCGAATGAAAAACTGTTTTTT. The V and J genes are TRBV5-8 and TRBJ1-4; D perhaps matches TRBD1 (6 bases). Germline V gives CDR1 SGHTS, CDR2 YDEGEE. The length of the CDR3 is 16 residues. Trimming cost V 0 bases and J 5 bases, with 14 bases left between them.

The chain's CDR3 is CASSPYRDRVTYEQYF. The CDR3, as DNA: TGTGCCAGCAGCCCGTACCGGGACAGGGTCACCTACGAGCAGTACTTC. J is TRBJ2-7 and V is TRBV7-2, with 9 nucleotides matching TRBD1. J lost 2 bases, V lost 5 bases, and 10 bases had no gene match. This CDR3 spans 16 amino acids. Germline V gene data show CDR1 as SGHTA and CDR2 as FQGNSA.

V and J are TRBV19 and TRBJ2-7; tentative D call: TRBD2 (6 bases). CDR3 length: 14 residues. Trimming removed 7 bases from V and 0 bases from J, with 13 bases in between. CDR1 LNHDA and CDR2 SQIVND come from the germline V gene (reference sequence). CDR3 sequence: CASTNAGGSYEQYF. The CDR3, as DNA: TGTGCCAGTACCAATGCCGGGGGCTCCTACGAGCAGTACTTC.

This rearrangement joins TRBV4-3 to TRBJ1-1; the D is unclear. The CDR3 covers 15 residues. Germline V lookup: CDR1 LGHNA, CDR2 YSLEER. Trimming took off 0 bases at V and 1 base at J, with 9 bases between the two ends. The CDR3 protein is CASSQDRRSNTEAFF. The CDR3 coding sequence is TGCGCCAGCAGCCAAGATAGGAGGTCGAACACTGAAGCTTTCTTT.

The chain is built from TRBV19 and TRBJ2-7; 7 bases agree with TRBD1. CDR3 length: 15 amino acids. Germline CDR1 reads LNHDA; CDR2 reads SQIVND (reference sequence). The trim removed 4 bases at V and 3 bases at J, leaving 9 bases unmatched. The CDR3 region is CASSKNRDSDYEQYF. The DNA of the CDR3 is TGTGCCAGTAGTAAAAACCGGGACAGCGACTACGAGCAGTACTTC.

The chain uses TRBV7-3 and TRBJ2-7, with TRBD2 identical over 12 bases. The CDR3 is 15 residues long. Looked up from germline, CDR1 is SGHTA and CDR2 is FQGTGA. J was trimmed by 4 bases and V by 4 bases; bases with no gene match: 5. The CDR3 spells CASSSSGGAVYEQYF. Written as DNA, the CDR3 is TGTGCCAGCAGCTCTAGCGGGGGGGCTGTGTACGAGCAGTACTTC.